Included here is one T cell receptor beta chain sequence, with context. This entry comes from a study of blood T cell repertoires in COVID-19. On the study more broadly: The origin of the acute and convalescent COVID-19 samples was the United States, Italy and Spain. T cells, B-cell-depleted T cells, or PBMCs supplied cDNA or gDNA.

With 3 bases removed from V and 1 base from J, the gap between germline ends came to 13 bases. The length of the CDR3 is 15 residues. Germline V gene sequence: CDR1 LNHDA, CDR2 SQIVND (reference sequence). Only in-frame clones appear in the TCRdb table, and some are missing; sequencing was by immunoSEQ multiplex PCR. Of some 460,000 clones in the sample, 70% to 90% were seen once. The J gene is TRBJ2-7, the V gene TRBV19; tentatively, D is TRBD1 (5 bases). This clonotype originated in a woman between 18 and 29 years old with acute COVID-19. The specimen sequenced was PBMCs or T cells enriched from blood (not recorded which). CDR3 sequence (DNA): TGTGCCAGTAGTATGGCCCCCAGGGCGTCCTACGAGCAGTACTTC. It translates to CASSMAPRASYEQYF. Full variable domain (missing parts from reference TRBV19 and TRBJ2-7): DGGITQSPKYLFRKEGQNVTLSCEQNLNHDAMYWYRQDPGQGLRLIYYSQIVNDFQKGDIAEGYSVSREKKESFPLTVTSAQKNPTAFYLCASSMAPRASYEQYFGPGTRLTVT.